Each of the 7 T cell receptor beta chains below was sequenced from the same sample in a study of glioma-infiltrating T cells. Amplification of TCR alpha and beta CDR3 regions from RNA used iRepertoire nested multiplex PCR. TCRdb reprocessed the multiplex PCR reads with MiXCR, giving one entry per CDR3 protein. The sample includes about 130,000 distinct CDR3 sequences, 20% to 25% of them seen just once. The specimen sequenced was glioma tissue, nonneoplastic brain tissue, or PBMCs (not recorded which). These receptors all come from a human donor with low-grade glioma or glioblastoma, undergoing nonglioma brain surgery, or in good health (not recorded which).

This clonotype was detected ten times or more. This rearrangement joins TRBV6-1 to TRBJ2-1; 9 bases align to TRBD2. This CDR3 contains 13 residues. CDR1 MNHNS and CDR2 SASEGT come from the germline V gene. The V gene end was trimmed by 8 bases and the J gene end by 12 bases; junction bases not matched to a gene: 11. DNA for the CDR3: TGTGCCAGCGCCGGGACTAGCCTCGTGGGGCAGTTCTTC. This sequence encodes CASAGTSLVGQFF.

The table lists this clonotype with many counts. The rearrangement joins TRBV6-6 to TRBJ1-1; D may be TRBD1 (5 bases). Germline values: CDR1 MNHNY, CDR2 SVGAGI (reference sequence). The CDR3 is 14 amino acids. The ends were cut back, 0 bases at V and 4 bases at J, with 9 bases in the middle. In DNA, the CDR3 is TGTGCCAGCAGTTACTCAGGGGTTAGCACTGAAGCTTTCTTT. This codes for CASSYSGVSTEAFF.

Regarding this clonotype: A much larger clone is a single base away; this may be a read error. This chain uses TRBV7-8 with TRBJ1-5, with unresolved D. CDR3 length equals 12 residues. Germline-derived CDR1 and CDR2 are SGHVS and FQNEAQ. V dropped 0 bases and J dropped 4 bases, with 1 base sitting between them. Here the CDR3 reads CASSLANQPQHF. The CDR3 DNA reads TGTGCCAGCAGCTTAGCAAATCAGCCCCAGCATTTT.

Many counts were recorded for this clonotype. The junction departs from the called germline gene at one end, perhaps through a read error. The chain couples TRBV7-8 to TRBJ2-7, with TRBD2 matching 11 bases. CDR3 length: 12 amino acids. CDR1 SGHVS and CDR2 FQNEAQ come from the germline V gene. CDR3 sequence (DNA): TGTGCCAGCAGCTTGTCTAGCGGGAGGCCACTGTTC. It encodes CASSLSSGRPLF.

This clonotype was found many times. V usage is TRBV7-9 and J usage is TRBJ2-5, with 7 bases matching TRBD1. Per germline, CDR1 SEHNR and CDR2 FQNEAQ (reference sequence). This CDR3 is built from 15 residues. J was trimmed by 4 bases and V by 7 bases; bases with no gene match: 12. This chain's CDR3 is CASKDGPGGSETQYF. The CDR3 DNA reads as TGTGCCAGCAAGGACGGACCAGGGGGTTCAGAGACCCAGTACTTC. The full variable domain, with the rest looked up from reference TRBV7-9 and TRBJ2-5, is DTGVSQNPRHKITKRGQNVTFRCDPISEHNRLYWYRQTLGQGPEFLTYFQNEAQLEKSRLLSDRFSAERPKGSFSTLEIQRTEQGDSAMYLCASKDGPGGSETQYFGPGTRLLVL.

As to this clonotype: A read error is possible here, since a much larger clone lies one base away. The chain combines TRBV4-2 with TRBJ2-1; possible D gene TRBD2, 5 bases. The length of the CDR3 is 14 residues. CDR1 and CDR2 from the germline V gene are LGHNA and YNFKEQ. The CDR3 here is CASGQFRAGDEQFF. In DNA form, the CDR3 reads TGTGCCAGCGGCCAATTCCGGGCGGGCGATGAGCAGTTCTTC.

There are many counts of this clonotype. The CDR3 spells CASAGEAPYEQYF. The CDR3 nucleotides are TGTGCCAGTGCGGGAGAGGCCCCCTACGAGCAGTACTTC. The V gene is TRBV19, the J gene TRBJ2-7, with TRBD2 matching over 7 bases. Germline V CDR1 and CDR2: LNHDA, SQIVND (reference sequence). The CDR3 loop spans 13 amino acids. Trimming cost V 8 bases and J 2 bases; bases outside gene matches: 6. Looking up the rest from reference TRBV19 and TRBJ2-7 gives the full variable domain: DGGITQSPKYLFRKEGQNVTLSCEQNLNHDAMYWYRQDPGQGLRLIYYSQIVNDFQKGDIAEGYSVSREKKESFPLTVTSAQKNPTAFYLCASAGEAPYEQYFGPGTRLTVT.